A selection of T cell receptor beta chains follows, all from one sample in a study of T cell changes during pregnancy in multiple sclerosis. Measured with immunoSEQ multiplex PCR; TCRdb has only the in-frame clones, and not every one. The table records around 40,000 clones, 91% of them present only once. Sequenced material: CD4+ T cells from peripheral blood mononuclear cells, taken in the third trimester of pregnancy. These receptors were obtained from a female donor in good health, enrolled as a control in a pregnancy study. The CDR3 runs from the conserved cysteine through the conserved F or W. Each record gives: J gene, V gene, clone size, D gene, CDR3 DNA, CDR3 protein. D genes are given only for firm matches. Clone size, where shown, is once, few, many, or a class for clones that have expanded.

>TRBJ2-3|TRBV15|once|.
TGTGCCACCAGCAGAACGGGGGACACAGATACGCAGTATTTT
CATSRTGDTDTQYF
>TRBJ2-3|TRBV5-1|.|TRBD2
TGCGCCAGCCGGCGGGGGGGCGCAGATACGCAGTATTTT
CASRRGGADTQYF
>TRBJ2-2|TRBV27|.|.
TGTGCCAGCAGTTTTCGGTACGGGGAGCTGTTTTTT
CASSFRYGELFF
>TRBJ1-1|TRBV9|.|.
TGTGCCAGCAGCGGGGATGCGGGAAACACTGAAGCTTTCTTT
CASSGDAGNTEAFF
>TRBJ2-7|TRBV7-2|.|.
TGTGCCAGCAGCTTAGCACGCGAATACGAGCAGTACTTC
CASSLAREYEQYF
>TRBJ2-5|TRBV5-5|once|.
TGTGCCAGCAGCTTGGGCACTAGGAAGGAGACAGAGACCCAGTACTTC
CASSLGTRKETETQYF
>TRBJ2-3|TRBV28|.|.
TGTGCCAGCAGTACTTCCAGGGTCCCAGATACGCAGTATTTT
CASSTSRVPDTQYF
>TRBJ1-1|TRBV6-5|few|.
TGTGCCAGCAGACGACAGGAGAACACTGAAGCTTTCTTT
CASRRQENTEAFF
>TRBJ2-1|TRBV6-4|.|.
TGTGCCAGCACCTTTTCGCCCGGGAATGAGCAGTTCTTC
CASTFSPGNEQFF
>TRBJ2-5|TRBV7-3|few|.
TGTGCCAGCAGCTTAGCAGGGTCAACGACCCAGTACTTC
CASSLAGSTTQYF
>TRBJ2-7|TRBV14|.|TRBD1
TGTGCCAGCAGCCCATCAGGACAGGGGGGGCAGTACTTC
CASSPSGQGGQYF
>TRBJ2-3|TRBV6-1|.|.
TGTGCCAGCAGTGGACTGATCGGGGGCACAGATACGCAGTATTTT
CASSGLIGGTDTQYF
>TRBJ2-1|TRBV7-2|.|.
TGTGCCAGCAGCTTAGGGACACCGAATGAGCAGTTCTTC
CASSLGTPNEQFF
>TRBJ2-3|TRBV30|.|TRBD2
TGTGCCGGCCGACTAGCGGGGAGCACAGATACGCAGTATTTT
CAGRLAGSTDTQYF
>TRBJ2-7|TRBV7-9|.|.
TGTGCCAGCAGCGGAGCCTCCTCCTACGAGCAGTACTTC
CASSGASSYEQYF
>TRBJ1-6|TRBV6-5|.|.
TGTGCCAGCAGTTACTCGCCGGGGAATTCACCCCTCCACTTT
CASSYSPGNSPLHF
>TRBJ2-7|TRBV27|.|.
TGTGCCAGCAGTCCCCGACAGGCGAGCTCCTACGAGCAGTACTTC
CASSPRQASSYEQYF